This T cell receptor (beta chain) is from a study of blood T cell repertoires in COVID-19. The junction had 10 bases not matched to a gene; V was cut back by 3 bases and J by 3 bases. CDR3 size: 17 residues. Per the germline V gene, CDR1 is MNHEY and CDR2 is SMNVEV (reference sequence). Profiled with immunoSEQ multiplex PCR; TCRdb holds only in-frame clones, not every one. Here the sample spans 150,000 to 200,000 clones, 82% being singletons. V usage is TRBV27 and J usage is TRBJ2-1; TRBD1 matches at 8 bases. The sample consisted of peripheral blood. This TCR was sampled from a woman in her 70s with acute or convalescent COVID-19. The DNA of the CDR3 is TGTGCCAGCAGTTTGAGTGTCGGAGACAGGGGCTACAATGAGCAGTTCTTC. As protein: CASSLSVGDRGYNEQFF.